The 29 T cell receptor beta chains reported below all come from one sample, sequenced in a study of response to subunit inactivated influenza vaccine. Via MiXCR, TCRdb re-called the RT-PCR reads, giving one row per CDR3 protein. The sample carries more than 450,000 distinct CDR3 sequences, 10% to 15% recorded once. The starting material was PBMCs from blood, obtained on the day of vaccination. These receptors originate from a man between 50 and 59 years old who received an inactivated influenza vaccine.

This clonotype was picked up many times. The chain links TRBV6-1 to TRBJ2-1, with D perhaps being TRBD1 or TRBD2 (6 bases each). The V end was cut by 3 bases, the J end by 3 bases, with 15 bases between. The V gene's germline CDR1 is MNHNS and CDR2 SASEGT. The CDR3 runs to 16 residues. CDR3 loop: CASSDLGGQFYNEQFF. The CDR3 DNA sequence: TGTGCCAGCAGTGACCTTGGGGGGCAGTTCTACAATGAGCAGTTCTTC.

The V and J genes are TRBV20-1 and TRBJ2-4; 8 nucleotides match TRBD1. This CDR3 region has 14 residues. V was clipped by 0 bases and J by 7 bases; unmatched bases: 5. Germline V lookup: CDR1 DFQATT, CDR2 SNEGSKA (reference sequence). CDR3 DNA sequence: TGCAGTGCTAGAGACAGGGGGCTTTCGAACATTCAGTACTTC. Encoded protein: CSARDRGLSNIQYF.

This chain joins TRBV7-9 and TRBJ2-1, with 10 bases lining up with TRBD2. Germline CDR1 SEHNR, CDR2 FQNEAQ (reference sequence). This CDR3 has 14 residues. The trim removed 3 bases at V and 9 bases at J, leaving 5 bases unmatched. The CDR3 nucleotides are TGTGCCAGCAGCTTGAGCGGGAGGGCCTCTGAGCAGTTCTTC. Residues: CASSLSGRASEQFF.

The sample holds many counts of this clonotype. The V gene is TRBV7-9, the J gene TRBJ1-5; TRBD1 is a possible D gene (6 bases). The CDR3 runs 17 residues. The V gene lost 5 bases and the J gene lost 0 bases, with 17 bases spanning the gap. In germline, CDR1 is SEHNR, CDR2 FQNEAQ (reference sequence). CDR3 sequence (DNA): TGTGCCAGCAGCCGTGAAGGGGGGGCAGATAGCAATCAGCCCCAGCATTTT. Encoded protein: CASSREGGADSNQPQHF.

This clonotype has a count of ten or more. The chain links TRBV12-3 or TRBV12-4 to TRBJ1-1; TRBD1 aligns across 7 bases. V trimming: 1 base; J trimming: 5 bases; junction bases outside the gene matches: 7. This CDR3 is built from 15 residues. The CDR3 nucleotides read TGTGCCAGCAGTTTAGGGGTACAGGGGATGACTGAAGCTTTCTTT. Its protein product is CASSLGVQGMTEAFF.

This chain joins TRBV4-1 and TRBJ2-2; possibly TRBD1 or TRBD2 for D (5 bases each). The CDR3 covers 14 residues. With 3 bases removed from V and 8 bases from J, the gap between germline ends came to 13 bases. CDR1 and CDR2 from the germline V gene are MGHRA and YSYEKL. CDR3 DNA: TGCGCCAGCAGCCATAGGGACGTCGAGGGGGAGCTGTTTTTT. Protein product: CASSHRDVEGELFF.

V and J are TRBV7-9 and TRBJ2-7, with 7 bases identical to TRBD2. V was clipped by 3 bases and J by 5 bases; unmatched bases: 7. CDR1 SEHNR and CDR2 FQNEAQ come from the germline V gene (reference sequence). The CDR3 sequence is 14 residues long. The CDR3 loop reads CASSFSAGEDEQYF. The CDR3 DNA follows: TGTGCCAGCAGCTTTTCCGCGGGGGAGGACGAGCAGTACTTC.

The V and J genes are TRBV20-1 and TRBJ2-7, with 7 bases lining up with TRBD1. The trim removed 5 bases at V and 0 bases at J, leaving 4 bases unmatched. CDR3 length equals 13 residues. The germline CDR1 and CDR2 sequences are DFQATT and SNEGSKA (reference sequence). The CDR3 reads CSAYRDSSYEQYF. The CDR3 region has the DNA TGCAGTGCTTATCGGGACAGCTCCTACGAGCAGTACTTC.

The CDR3 sequence is CSARGSLGAAGELFF. CDR3 nucleotides: TGCAGTGCTAGAGGGTCCCTAGGGGCGGCCGGGGAGCTGTTTTTT. The chain carries TRBV20-1 and TRBJ2-2; D perhaps matches TRBD1 (5 bases). V lost 1 base and J lost 6, with 15 bases in between. This CDR3 is built from 15 residues. Germline lookup yields CDR1 DFQATT and CDR2 SNEGSKA (reference sequence).

This chain connects TRBV7-8 to TRBJ2-7; TRBD1 is a possible D gene (5 bases). V was pared by 1 base and J by 5 bases, with 12 bases between. The germline V gene has CDR1 SGHVS and CDR2 FQNEAQ. The CDR3 loop spans 14 amino acids. DNA of the CDR3: TGTGCCAGCAGCTTAGTTAGAGACAGCAACGAGCAGTACTTC. This sequence encodes CASSLVRDSNEQYF.

This chain uses TRBV7-3 with TRBJ1-6, with D hard to call. Per germline, CDR1 SGHTA and CDR2 FQGTGA. The CDR3 spans 15 residues. Trimming took off 2 bases at V and 7 bases at J, with 12 bases between the two ends. The CDR3 protein is CASSLAGLGNSPLHF. CDR3 coding DNA: TGTGCCAGCAGCTTAGCAGGATTAGGGAATTCACCCCTCCACTTT.

The chain links TRBV29-1 to TRBJ2-1, with 11 bases lining up with TRBD2. Per the germline V gene, CDR1 is SQVTM and CDR2 is ANQGSEA. The CDR3 consists of 14 residues. The V and J ends lost 4 bases and 4 bases, in that order; junction bases with no gene match: 3. The CDR3 loop reads CSVARLAGYNEQFF. The CDR3 coding sequence is TGCAGCGTTGCGAGACTAGCGGGGTACAATGAGCAGTTCTTC.

This clonotype was recorded a few times. V gene TRBV2 combines with J gene TRBJ1-1, with 10 nucleotides matching TRBD1. The CDR3 is made up of 16 amino acids. Per the germline V gene, CDR1 is SNHLY and CDR2 is FYNNEI. The trim removed 4 bases at V and 5 bases at J, leaving 10 bases unmatched. Written as DNA, the CDR3 is TGTGCCAGCAGTGCCCCTGACAGGGGGCGCGTGACTGAAGCTTTCTTT. This sequence encodes CASSAPDRGRVTEAFF. Based on the CDR3 plus reference TRBV2 and TRBJ1-1, the full variable domain is EPEVTQTPSHQVTQMGQEVILRCVPISNHLYFYWYRQILGQKVEFLVSFYNNEISEKSEIFDDQFSVERPDGSNFTLKIRSTKLEDSAMYFCASSAPDRGRVTEAFFGQGTRLTVV.

The V and J genes are TRBV7-2 and TRBJ2-5, with D uncertain. Germline CDR1 SGHTA, CDR2 FQGNSA. The CDR3 has 14 residues. V lost 5 bases, J lost 5 bases, and 15 bases lay in between. Written as DNA, the CDR3 is TGTGCCAGCAGCAGAAGGCAGGATCATGAGACCCAGTACTTC. This gives the protein CASSRRQDHETQYF.

This clonotype has ten or more counts. The V call is TRBV7-2, the J call TRBJ1-5; D is ambiguous. Trimming cost V 5 bases and J 6 bases, with 14 bases left between them. CDR1 SGHTA and CDR2 FQGNSA come from the germline V gene. The CDR3 totals 14 residues. The CDR3 spells CASSPAWAGQPQHF. The CDR3 DNA reads TGTGCCAGCAGCCCAGCCTGGGCAGGTCAGCCCCAGCATTTT.

This clonotype was found a few times. The genes are TRBV12-3 or TRBV12-4 and TRBJ2-7; maybe TRBD1 (6 bases). Trimming took 5 bases from V and 0 from J, leaving 11 bases between them. The CDR3 length is 14 residues. CDR3 protein: CASSPGHNSYEQYF. The CDR3 nucleotides read TGTGCCAGCAGTCCGGGACACAACTCCTACGAGCAGTACTTC.

This clonotype was found a few times. The CDR3 loop is CAWTSGGSYNEQFF. CDR3 DNA: TGTGCCTGGACGAGCGGGGGGTCTTACAATGAGCAGTTCTTC. The chain uses TRBV30 and TRBJ2-1; the match to TRBD2 covers 9 bases. With V trimmed by 4 bases and J by 4 bases, 5 bases remained unmatched. This CDR3 has 14 residues. Looked up from germline, CDR1 is GTSNPN and CDR2 is SVGIG (reference sequence).

This clonotype was seen repeatedly, ten times or more. The genes are TRBV7-2 and TRBJ1-5; unclear D gene. This CDR3 is built from 14 residues. Germline CDR1 reads SGHTA; CDR2 reads FQGNSA. V was clipped by 0 bases and J by 6 bases, with 9 bases between them. DNA for the CDR3: TGTGCCAGCAGCTTAGCGCCCCTCATTCAGCCCCAGCATTTT. Translating it yields CASSLAPLIQPQHF.

This clonotype has a handful of counts. The V gene is TRBV7-9, the J gene TRBJ1-2; 9 bases are shared with TRBD1. V was pared by 2 bases and J by 6 bases, with 4 bases of the junction left unmatched. The CDR3 has 14 residues. CDR1 SEHNR and CDR2 FQNEAQ come from the germline V gene (reference sequence). The CDR3 DNA reads as TGTGCCAGCAGCTTACTTAGACAGGGGGATGGCTACACCTTC. Its translation is CASSLLRQGDGYTF.

This clonotype showed up many times. The chain couples TRBV6-2 or TRBV6-3 to TRBJ2-2; D is unresolved. The CDR3 extends over 13 amino acids. V was trimmed by 2 bases and J by 6 bases, leaving 7 bases between them. Germline assignment: CDR1 MNHEY and CDR2 SVGEGT. The CDR3 bases are TGTGCCAGCAGTTACGGCGCCCCCGGGGAGCTGTTTTTT. Translation: CASSYGAPGELFF.

In this sample, this clonotype turned up many times. This chain joins TRBV15 and TRBJ2-7; tentatively, D is TRBD1 or TRBD2 (5 bases each). Germline V lookup: CDR1 LNHNV, CDR2 YYDKDF (reference sequence). The CDR3 is 14 amino acids. Trimming took 2 bases from V and 5 from J, leaving 13 bases between them. The CDR3 sequence: CATSRYGTQDEQYF. The DNA for the CDR3 is TGTGCCACCAGCAGATACGGGACGCAAGACGAGCAGTACTTC.

This clonotype has just a few counts. V and J are TRBV12-3 or TRBV12-4 and TRBJ2-2; 9 bases align to TRBD1. The CDR3 extends over 18 amino acids. After removal of 6 bases from V and 2 bases from J, the junction contained 13 bases not matched to a gene. CDR3 nucleotides: TGTGCCAGCAGCGAGAGGGGACAGGGCCACCGTAACACCGGGGAGCTGTTTTTT. Its translation is CASSERGQGHRNTGELFF.

This clonotype came up a few times. This chain joins TRBV6-1 and TRBJ2-1; 7 bases line up with TRBD2. After removal of 2 bases from V and 5 bases from J, the junction contained 9 bases not matched to a gene. The length of the CDR3 is 16 residues. The germline V gene encodes CDR1 MNHNS and CDR2 SASEGT. The CDR3 nucleotides are TGTGCCAGCAGTGAACGGGTCGGGACTAAGAACAATGAGCAGTTCTTC. As protein: CASSERVGTKNNEQFF.

This clonotype showed up just a few times. The chain joins TRBV24-1 to TRBJ2-1; 8 bases map to TRBD2. Germline-derived CDR1 and CDR2 are KGHDR and SFDVKD. The CDR3 is 15 residues long. Trimming at V came to 8 bases and at J to 6 bases, leaving 11 bases not matched to a gene. The CDR3 here is CATNQPGLGSNEQFF. CDR3 coding DNA: TGTGCCACCAACCAACCGGGACTAGGATCCAATGAGCAGTTCTTC.

This chain links TRBV12-3 or TRBV12-4 with TRBJ1-6; 7 bases map to TRBD1. After removal of 8 bases from V and 0 bases from J, the junction contained 16 bases not matched to a gene. The CDR3 covers 19 residues. The CDR3, as DNA: TGTGCCAGCCAGACCTTAAGCGGACAGGCAAGCTCCTATAATTCACCCCTCCACTTT. Translation: CASQTLSGQASSYNSPLHF.

The chain is built from TRBV20-1 and TRBJ2-7, with 10 bases aligning to TRBD2. The CDR3 extends over 15 amino acids. V shed 6 bases and J 0 bases; nucleotides not matched to a gene: 8. Germline V gives CDR1 DFQATT, CDR2 SNEGSKA (reference sequence). The CDR3, as DNA: TGCAGTGCCCTTTGGACTAGCGGAATCTCCTACGAGCAGTACTTC. Its protein is CSALWTSGISYEQYF.

This clonotype has a count of ten or more. This chain uses TRBV4-2 with TRBJ2-2; D is ambiguous. CDR3 length: 15 amino acids. The germline V gene encodes CDR1 LGHNA and CDR2 YNFKEQ. V was shortened by 4 bases and J by 1 base, with 10 bases between the two germline ends. The CDR3 coding sequence is TGTGCCAGCAGCCCCCTCCTGGGGAACACCGGGGAGCTGTTTTTT. This encodes CASSPLLGNTGELFF.

As concerns this clonotype: This sequence may be a read error, since a much larger clone differs from it by one base. The chain links TRBV7-2 to TRBJ2-5, with D unresolved. V was cut by 4 bases and J by 1 base, with 10 bases left in between. Germline loops: CDR1 SGHTA, CDR2 FQGNSA. The CDR3 contains 14 residues. This chain's CDR3 is CASSSQSSQETQYF. As DNA, the CDR3 is TGTGCCAGCAGCTCACAGTCATCCCAAGAGACCCAGTACTTC.

This clonotype was detected only a few times. This chain uses TRBV12-3 or TRBV12-4 with TRBJ2-4; 10 positions match TRBD2. The CDR3 length is 16 residues. The V segment lost 2 bases and the J segment 3 bases; nucleotides outside the gene matches: 4. This CDR3 is CASSLRLAGDKNIQYF. As DNA, the CDR3 is TGTGCCAGCAGTTTACGGCTAGCGGGAGACAAAAACATTCAGTACTTC.